This passage covers 14 T cell receptor beta chains from one sample sequenced in a study of cytomegalovirus exposure and HLA in healthy donors. The PCR contained 60 Vbeta and 13 Jbeta primers. Data came from immunoSEQ multiplex PCR; TCRdb stores just in-frame clones and leaves some out. The sample yields approximately 160,000 clones, around 74% seen once. What was sequenced was PBMCs. The receptors were gathered from a man younger than 30 in good health and CMV-seronegative.

Of note for this clone: Other DNA sequences in the sample encode the same CDR3. The chain employs TRBV5-1 and TRBJ2-7; TRBD2 matches at 14 bases. Germline trimming cut 0 bases from V and 2 bases from J; bases unmatched to any gene: 1. The CDR3 consists of 16 residues. Germline V gene sequence: CDR1 SGHRS, CDR2 YFSETQ. The CDR3 reads CASSLGGLAGAYEQYF. In DNA, the CDR3 is TGCGCCAGCAGCTTGGGGGGACTAGCGGGGGCCTACGAGCAGTACTTC.

V is TRBV6-4 and J is TRBJ2-6; D is ambiguous. The V gene lost 0 bases and the J gene lost 0 bases, with 3 bases spanning the gap. The V gene's germline CDR1 is MRHNA and CDR2 SNTAGT. The CDR3 runs 15 residues. CDR3: CASSDSHSGANVLTF. The CDR3 nucleotides are TGTGCCAGCAGTGACTCACACTCTGGGGCCAACGTCCTGACTTTC.

The chain links TRBV19 to TRBJ2-5; the D is unclear. Per germline, CDR1 LNHDA and CDR2 SQIVND (reference sequence). This CDR3 comprises 15 residues. The V gene lost 3 bases and the J gene lost 0 bases, with 11 bases spanning the gap. The CDR3 DNA reads as TGTGCCAGTAGTATCGCGCCAGGCGACCAAGAGACCCAGTACTTC. Its translation is CASSIAPGDQETQYF.

This chain joins TRBV10-2 and TRBJ2-5; tentative D call: TRBD2 (6 bases). Germline V gene data show CDR1 as WSHSY and CDR2 as SAAADI. V was trimmed by 6 bases and J by 1 base, leaving 18 bases between them. The CDR3 totals 16 residues. The CDR3: CASSRGLAGIQETQYF. CDR3 DNA sequence: TGCGCCAGCAGCCGGGGGTTGGCGGGTATCCAAGAGACCCAGTACTTC.

V and J are TRBV7-2 and TRBJ2-1; 7 nucleotides line up with TRBD1. The V and J ends lost 5 bases and 8 bases, in that order; junction bases with no gene match: 6. The CDR3 consists of 13 residues. From germline, CDR1 is SGHTA and CDR2 FQGNSA. The CDR3 region has the DNA TGTGCCAGCAGCCGTACAGGGGCGGATGAGCAGTTCTTC. Translated: CASSRTGADEQFF.

V gene TRBV28 combines with J gene TRBJ2-2; tentatively, D is TRBD2 (6 bases). This CDR3 spans 13 amino acids. Trimming removed 5 bases from V and 4 bases from J, with 8 bases in between. Germline CDR1 is MDHEN and CDR2 is SYDVKM. The CDR3 DNA is TGTGCCAGCAGTGGACTACCCACCGGGGAGCTGTTTTTT. It codes for CASSGLPTGELFF.

This CDR3 is CASSMTGFTEAFF. In DNA form, the CDR3 reads TGTGCCAGCAGTATGACAGGTTTCACTGAAGCTTTCTTT. The chain links TRBV27 to TRBJ1-1, with D maybe TRBD1 (6 bases). The germline V gene encodes CDR1 MNHEY and CDR2 SMNVEV (reference sequence). The ends were cut back, 5 bases at V and 4 bases at J, with 11 bases in the middle. The CDR3 totals 13 residues.

J is TRBJ1-6 and V is TRBV28; 7 nucleotides align to TRBD1. Trimming at V came to 2 bases and at J to 9 bases, leaving 4 bases not matched to a gene. CDR1 is MDHEN, CDR2 SYDVKM, per germline. The CDR3 has 14 amino acids. CDR3 loop: CASSLNRGFSPLHF. The CDR3 region has the DNA TGTGCCAGCAGTTTAAACAGGGGTTTTTCACCCCTCCACTTT.

The rearrangement uses TRBV5-8 and TRBJ2-1, with 8 bases matching TRBD1. V shed 1 base and J 8 bases; nucleotides not matched to a gene: 8. The CDR3 covers 15 residues. CDR1 and CDR2 from the germline V gene are SGHTS and YDEGEE. CDR3 nucleotide sequence: TGTGCCAGCAGCTTGTTCGGGACAGGTGGCGATGAGCAGTTCTTC. Amino acid sequence: CASSLFGTGGDEQFF.

The V gene is TRBV6-5, the J gene TRBJ1-2; 10 bases are shared with TRBD1. V was pared by 6 bases and J by 2 bases, with 6 bases of the junction left unmatched. Germline CDR1 and CDR2: MNHEY and SVGAGI. CDR3 size: 15 residues. CDR3 coding DNA: TGTGCCAGCAGACCCGACAGGGGGCGAAACTATGGCTACACCTTC. It translates to CASRPDRGRNYGYTF.

This rearrangement joins TRBV2 to TRBJ2-1; 12 nucleotides line up with TRBD2. Germline V gene sequence: CDR1 SNHLY, CDR2 FYNNEI. CDR3 length: 16 residues. V was clipped by 5 bases and J by 4 bases; unmatched bases: 6. CDR3 DNA sequence: TGTGCCAGCAGTCCGGGACTAGCGGGCCCTTACAATGAGCAGTTCTTC. This codes for CASSPGLAGPYNEQFF.

V usage is TRBV25-1 and J usage is TRBJ2-7, with D tentatively TRBD1 (6 bases). Germline CDR1 is MGHDK and CDR2 is SYGVNS. Deletions cut 3 bases from V and 6 bases from J, with 15 bases between. The CDR3 has 14 residues. Written as DNA, the CDR3 is TGTGCCAGCAGTGAGAGGGGGAGCAGGGGCGAGCAGTACTTC. This codes for CASSERGSRGEQYF.

Only a few counts were recorded for this clone. The chain employs TRBV9 and TRBJ2-4, with TRBD1 matching 7 bases. Per the germline V gene, CDR1 is SGDLS and CDR2 is YYNGEE. The CDR3 sequence is 16 residues long. With V trimmed by 2 bases and J by 1 base, 6 bases remained unmatched. CDR3 protein: CASSVQGDEAKNIQYF. The CDR3 DNA follows: TGTGCCAGCAGCGTCCAGGGGGACGAGGCCAAAAACATTCAGTACTTC. Filled out from reference TRBV9 and TRBJ2-4, the complete variable domain reads DSGVTQTPKHLITATGQRVTLRCSPRSGDLSVYWYQQSLDQGLQFLIQYYNGEERAKGNILERFSAQQFPDLHSELNLSSLELGDSALYFCASSVQGDEAKNIQYFGAGTRLSVL.

This clone appeared a single time. The rearrangement joins TRBV2 to TRBJ1-5, with TRBD1 matching over 7 bases. Germline CDR1 reads SNHLY; CDR2 reads FYNNEI. J was trimmed by 0 bases and V by 6 bases; bases with no gene match: 5. The CDR3 extends over 15 amino acids. The CDR3 region has the DNA TGTGCCAGCAGGGGACAGCCCTATAGCAATCAGCCCCAGCATTTT. The encoded protein is CASRGQPYSNQPQHF.